This TCR beta chain was captured in a study of human T cells and chemical hapten exposure. Findings of the study overall: The immune response of these alopecia patients might not match healthy individuals'.

Between the trimmed V and J ends, which lost 7 bases and 4 bases, there was a span of 9 bases. Germline V gene sequence: CDR1 SGHRS, CDR2 YFSETQ. The CDR3 extends over 12 amino acids. Time point specified: pre-sensitization, week 0. Treatment denoted: therapeutic diphenylcyclopropenone sensitization with weekly scalp DPC. TCRdb used MiXCR to reprocess the RACE reads, holding one entry per CDR3 protein. The profile shows roughly 100,000 distinct CDR3 sequences, 9.5% to 14% of them singletons. This clonotype was detected ten times or more. What it binds is not known. Sequenced here: whole blood, sampled in connection with sensitization to the hapten diphenylcyclopropenone (DPC). The chain links TRBV5-1 to TRBJ2-1; D is unresolved. The sequence derives from a woman aged 55 to 70 with alopecia areata. Some clones in this sample may be carry-over from other donors' samples. This chain's CDR3 is CASRVGYNEQFF. CDR3 nucleotides: TGCGCCAGCCGGGTGGGTTACAATGAGCAGTTCTTC.